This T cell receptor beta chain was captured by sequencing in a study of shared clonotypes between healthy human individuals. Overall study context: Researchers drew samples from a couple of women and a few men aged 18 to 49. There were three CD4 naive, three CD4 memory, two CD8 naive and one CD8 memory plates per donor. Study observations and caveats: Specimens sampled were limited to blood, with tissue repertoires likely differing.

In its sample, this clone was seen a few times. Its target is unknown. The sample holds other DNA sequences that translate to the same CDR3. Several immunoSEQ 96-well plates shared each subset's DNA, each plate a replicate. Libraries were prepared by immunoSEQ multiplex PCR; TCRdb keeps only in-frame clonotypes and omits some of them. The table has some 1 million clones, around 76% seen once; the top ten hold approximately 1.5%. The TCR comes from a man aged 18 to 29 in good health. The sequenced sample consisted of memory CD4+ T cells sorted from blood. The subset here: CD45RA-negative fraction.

The CDR3 bases are TGTGCCAGCAGCTTGGATAATCAGCCCCAGCATTTT. This encodes CASSLDNQPQHF. The rearrangement joins TRBV5-4 to TRBJ1-5; D gene unclear. CDR1 and CDR2 from the germline V gene are SGHNT and YYREEE (reference sequence). The CDR3 spans 12 residues. Between the trimmed V and J ends, which lost 0 bases and 4 bases, there was a span of 2 bases.